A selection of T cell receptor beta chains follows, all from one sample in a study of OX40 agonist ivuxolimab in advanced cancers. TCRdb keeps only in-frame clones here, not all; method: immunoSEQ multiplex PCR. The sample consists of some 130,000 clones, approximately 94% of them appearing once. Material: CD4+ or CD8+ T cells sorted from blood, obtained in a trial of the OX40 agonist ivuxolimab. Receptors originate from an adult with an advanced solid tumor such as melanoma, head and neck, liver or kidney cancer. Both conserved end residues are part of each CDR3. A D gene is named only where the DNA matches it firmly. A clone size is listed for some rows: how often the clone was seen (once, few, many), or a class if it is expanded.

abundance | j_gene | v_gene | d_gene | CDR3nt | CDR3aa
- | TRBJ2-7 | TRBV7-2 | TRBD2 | TGTGCCAGCAGCTTAGTGGCGGGGGACTACGAGCAGTACTTC | CASSLVAGDYEQYF
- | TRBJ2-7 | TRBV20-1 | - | TGCAGTGCTTGGGACTACGAGCAGTACTTC | CSAWDYEQYF
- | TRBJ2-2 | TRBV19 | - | TGTGCCAGTACCTCACGGTTGGCAGGGTGGACCGGGGAGCTGTTTTTT | CASTSRLAGWTGELFF
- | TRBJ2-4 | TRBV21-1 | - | TGTGCCAGCAGCAAAGTGATGGACAGGGGGGGCTACATTCAGTACTTC | CASSKVMDRGGYIQYF
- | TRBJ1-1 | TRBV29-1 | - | TGCAGCGTTGAAGTTTCGGAGTCTTTGGGCACTGAAGCTTTCTTT | CSVEVSESLGTEAFF
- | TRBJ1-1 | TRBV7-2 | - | TGTGCCAGCAGCTTAGCCGTGGAGGACACTGAAGCTTTCTTT | CASSLAVEDTEAFF
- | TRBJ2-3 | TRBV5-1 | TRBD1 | TGCGCCAGCAGCTTGCCGGGACAGGGGTCGGGCACAGATACGCAGTATTTT | CASSLPGQGSGTDTQYF
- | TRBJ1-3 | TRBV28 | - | TGTGCCAGCAGCCTCAGCAGGGCCTCTGGAAACACCATATATTTT | CASSLSRASGNTIYF
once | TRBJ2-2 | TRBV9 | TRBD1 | TGTGCCAGCAGCTACCTTGGGACAGCGAACACCGGGGAGCTGTTTTTT | CASSYLGTANTGELFF
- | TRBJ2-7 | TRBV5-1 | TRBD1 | TGCGCCAGCAGCTACACCCTCGGGACAGGGACCTACGAGCAGTACTTC | CASSYTLGTGTYEQYF
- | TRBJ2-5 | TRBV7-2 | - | TGTGCCAGCAGCTTAGGGGTAGCAGAAGAGACCCAGTACTTC | CASSLGVAEETQYF
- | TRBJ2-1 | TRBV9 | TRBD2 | TGTGCCAGCAGCGTAGCGGGACTAGCGGGCTACAATGAGCAGTTCTTC | CASSVAGLAGYNEQFF
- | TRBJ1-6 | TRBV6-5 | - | TGTGCCAGCAGGGGAAGCTCCTATAATTCACCCCTCCACTTT | CASRGSSYNSPLHF
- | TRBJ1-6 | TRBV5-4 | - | TGTGCCAGCAGCTTCGACAGGATGAGTTCACCCCTCCACTTT | CASSFDRMSSPLHF
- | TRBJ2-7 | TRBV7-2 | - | TGTGCCAGCAGCTTACAATGGGTTGGCGGCTACGAGCAGTACTTC | CASSLQWVGGYEQYF
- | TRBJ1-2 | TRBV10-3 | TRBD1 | TGTGCCATCAGTGAGGGGACAGCAGCTAACTATGGCTACACCTTC | CAISEGTAANYGYTF
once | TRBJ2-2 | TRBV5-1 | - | TGCGCCAGCAGCTGGACGCTAGCGAACACCGGGGAGCTGTTTTTT | CASSWTLANTGELFF
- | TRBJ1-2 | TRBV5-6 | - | TGTGCCAGCAGCGTCCGGTCGGCCTTTTGGGGCTACACCTTC | CASSVRSAFWGYTF
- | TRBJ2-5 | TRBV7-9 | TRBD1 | TGTGCTAGGGGGACAGGGGACAACCAGTACTTC | CARGTGDNQYF
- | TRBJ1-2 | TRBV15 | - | TGTGCCACCAGCAGAGACGGGGTTAACTATGGCTACACCTTC | CATSRDGVNYGYTF
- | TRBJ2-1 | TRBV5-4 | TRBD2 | TGTGCCAGCAGCCGGACTAGCGGGGACCCTAATGAGCAGTTCTTC | CASSRTSGDPNEQFF
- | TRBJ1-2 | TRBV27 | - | TGTGCCAGCAGGAATACGGGGGGGGGTAGTGGCTACACCTTC | CASRNTGGGSGYTF
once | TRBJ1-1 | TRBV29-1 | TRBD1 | TGCAGCGGGACAGGGATGAACACTGAAGCTTTCTTT | CSGTGMNTEAFF
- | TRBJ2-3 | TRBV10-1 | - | TGCGCCAGCAGTGAGTCTGGGGTAGATACGCAGTATTTT | CASSESGVDTQYF
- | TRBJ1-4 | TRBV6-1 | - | TGTGCCAGCAGTGGATGGGGAGGGGGGGATGAAAAACTGTTTTTT | CASSGWGGGDEKLFF
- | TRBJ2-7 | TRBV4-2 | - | TGTGCCAGCAGCCAAGGGCCTAGCGTGATCTACGAGCAGTACTTC | CASSQGPSVIYEQYF
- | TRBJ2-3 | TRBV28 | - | TGTGCCAGCAGTTTAGGAAAGACTAGTGGGCACTATTTT | CASSLGKTSGHYF
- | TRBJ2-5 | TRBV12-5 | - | TGTGCTAGTGGTTGGTGGGGCCGGGAGACCCAGTACTTC | CASGWWGRETQYF
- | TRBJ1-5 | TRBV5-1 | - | TGCGCCAGCAGCTTGGTGGGGGCGCAGAATCAGCCCCAGCATTTT | CASSLVGAQNQPQHF
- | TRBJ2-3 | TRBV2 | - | TGTGCCAGCGGCCTCGGGTCACACACAGATACGCAGTATTTT | CASGLGSHTDTQYF
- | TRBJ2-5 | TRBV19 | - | TGTGCCAGTAGCGCGGGTGGTTGGGAGACCCAGTACTTC | CASSAGGWETQYF
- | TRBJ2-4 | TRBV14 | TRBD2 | TGTGCCAGCAGCCAAGCGGGGGGATTCGGCATTCAGTACTTC | CASSQAGGFGIQYF
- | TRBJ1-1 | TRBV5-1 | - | TGCGCCAGCAGCTTGGGAGCAGGCGATACTGAAGCTTTCTTT | CASSLGAGDTEAFF
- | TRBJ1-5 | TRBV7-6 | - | TGTGTCAGCAGCCTGGGGGGGCAGAGTAGCAATCAGCCCCAGCATTTT | CVSSLGGQSSNQPQHF
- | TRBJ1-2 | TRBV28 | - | TGTGCCAGCAGTTTATACGGAGAGGCTAACTATGGCTACACCTTC | CASSLYGEANYGYTF
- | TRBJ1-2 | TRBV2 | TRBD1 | TGTGCCAGCAGTCGGACAGGGGAAGCTAACTATGGCTACACCTTC | CASSRTGEANYGYTF
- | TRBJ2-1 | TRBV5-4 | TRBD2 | TGTGCCAGCAGCTTGGGCGGGAGGGCCGGCAATGAGCAGTTCTTC | CASSLGGRAGNEQFF
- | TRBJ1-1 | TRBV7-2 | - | TGTGCCAGCAGCTTAGGCATCACAGGGAAGATCACTGAAGCTTTCTTT | CASSLGITGKITEAFF
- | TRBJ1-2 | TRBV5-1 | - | TGCGCCAGCAGCTTGGCCGGCAATTTGGGCTATGGCTACACCTTC | CASSLAGNLGYGYTF
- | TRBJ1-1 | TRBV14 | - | TGTGCCAGCAGCCAAGACGGGGAGTCGGCCTCCACTGAAGCTTTCTTT | CASSQDGESASTEAFF
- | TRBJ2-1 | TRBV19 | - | TGTGCCAGTAGTATAGCGGCAGGGCAGCCTTACAATGAGCAGTTCTTC | CASSIAAGQPYNEQFF
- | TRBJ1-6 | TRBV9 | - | TGTGCCAGCAGCGTGGGCCAAACCTCCTATAATTCACCCCTCCACTTT | CASSVGQTSYNSPLHF
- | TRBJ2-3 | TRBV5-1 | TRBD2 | TGCGCCAGCCGACTAGCGGTAGATACGCAGTATTTT | CASRLAVDTQYF